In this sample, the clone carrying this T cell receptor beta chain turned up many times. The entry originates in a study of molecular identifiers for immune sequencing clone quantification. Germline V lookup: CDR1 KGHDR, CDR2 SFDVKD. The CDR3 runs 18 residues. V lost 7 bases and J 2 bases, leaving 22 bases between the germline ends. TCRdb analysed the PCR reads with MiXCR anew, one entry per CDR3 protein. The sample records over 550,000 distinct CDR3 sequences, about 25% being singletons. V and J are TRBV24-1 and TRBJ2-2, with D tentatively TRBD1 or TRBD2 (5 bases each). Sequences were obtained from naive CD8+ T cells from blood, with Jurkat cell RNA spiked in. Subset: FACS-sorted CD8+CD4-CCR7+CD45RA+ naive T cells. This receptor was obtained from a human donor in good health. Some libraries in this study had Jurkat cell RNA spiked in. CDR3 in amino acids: CATSGGMLGETNTGELFF. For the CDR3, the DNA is TGTGCCACCAGCGGAGGAATGCTGGGGGAAACAAACACCGGGGAGCTGTTTTTT.